The present TCR beta chain was sequenced within a study of spatial heterogeneity in lung cancer. This clonotype showed up just a few times. Stated time point: sample taken at primary tumor resection. Whole RNA, isolated from tumor, nontumor lung or frozen PBMC, was sequenced without prior sorting. Donors were 72 untreated early-stage non-small cell lung cancer patients. The ends were cut back, 2 bases at V and 5 bases at J, with 13 bases in the middle. In germline, CDR1 is MNHNY, CDR2 SVGAGI (reference sequence). This CDR3 is 14 amino acids long. TCRdb called the 5' RACE reads again in MiXCR, with one record for every CDR3 protein. The sample carries about 14,000 distinct CDR3 sequences, 10% to 13% recorded once.

Sample: PBMCs, taken at surgery. This chain uses TRBV6-6 with TRBJ2-7; TRBD1 is a possible D gene (6 bases). The clonotype comes from a female donor with early-stage non-small cell lung cancer. The CDR3: CASSYLGQSNEQYF. In DNA, the CDR3 is TGTGCCAGCAGTTACCTCGGACAGTCTAACGAGCAGTACTTC.